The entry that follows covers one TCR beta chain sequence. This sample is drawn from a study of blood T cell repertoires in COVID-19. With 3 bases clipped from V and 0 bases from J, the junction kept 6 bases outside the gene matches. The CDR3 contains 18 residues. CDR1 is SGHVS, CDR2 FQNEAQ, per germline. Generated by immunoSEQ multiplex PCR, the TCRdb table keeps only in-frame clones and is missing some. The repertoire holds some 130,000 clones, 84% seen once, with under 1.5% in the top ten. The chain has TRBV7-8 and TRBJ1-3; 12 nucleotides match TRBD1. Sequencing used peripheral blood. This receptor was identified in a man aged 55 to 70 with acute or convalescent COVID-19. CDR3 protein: CASSFLGQGANSGNTIYF. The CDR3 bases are TGTGCCAGCAGCTTTTTGGGACAGGGGGCGAACTCTGGAAACACCATATATTTT.